Listed here are 21 T cell receptor beta chains from one sample, sequenced in a study of blood T cell repertoires in COVID-19. Profiling relied on immunoSEQ multiplex PCR, and the TCRdb table lists in-frame clones only, not all of them. The data show approximately 130,000 clones, about 88% seen once. The material sequenced was peripheral blood. These receptor sequences come from a human donor in a cohort sampled during active COVID-19.

This sequence joins TRBV3-1 (or the pseudogene TRBV3-2) and TRBJ2-5, with D possibly matching TRBD1 (6 bases). The germline CDR1 and CDR2 sequences are LGHDT and YNNKEL (reference sequence). V dropped 6 bases and J dropped 0 bases, with 17 bases sitting between them. The CDR3 sequence is 16 residues long. CDR3 sequence: CASRTILRDNQETQYF. In DNA, the CDR3 is TGTGCCAGCAGAACTATCCTCCGGGACAACCAAGAGACCCAGTACTTC.

The table lists this clone with a count of one. This chain links TRBV19 with TRBJ2-7; D might be TRBD1 (5 bases). This CDR3 comprises 15 residues. Trimming cost V 2 bases and J 5 bases, with 16 bases left between them. Germline-derived CDR1 and CDR2 are LNHDA and SQIVND (reference sequence). CDR3 sequence (DNA): TGTGCCAGTAGTATATCCTCGGCAGGGTCCAACGAGCAGTACTTC. This translates into CASSISSAGSNEQYF. Full variable domain (outside the CDR3, taken from reference TRBV19 and TRBJ2-7): DGGITQSPKYLFRKEGQNVTLSCEQNLNHDAMYWYRQDPGQGLRLIYYSQIVNDFQKGDIAEGYSVSREKKESFPLTVTSAQKNPTAFYLCASSISSAGSNEQYFGPGTRLTVT.

This rearrangement joins TRBV6-1 to TRBJ1-5; unclear D gene. V lost 3 bases, J lost 5 bases, and 8 bases lay in between. The CDR3 has 13 residues. Germline loops: CDR1 MNHNS, CDR2 SASEGT. The CDR3 here is CASSENRDQPQHF. CDR3 in DNA: TGTGCCAGCAGTGAGAACAGAGATCAGCCCCAGCATTTT.

The V and J genes are TRBV5-1 and TRBJ1-3, with D maybe TRBD1 (5 bases). The CDR3 loop spans 15 amino acids. CDR1 SGHRS and CDR2 YFSETQ come from the germline V gene. V gave up 1 base and J gave up 4 bases, with 12 bases separating them. CDR3 coding DNA: TGCGCCAGCAGCTTGTCTCAGGGTTGGGGAAACACCATATATTTT. It is translated as CASSLSQGWGNTIYF.

The chain has TRBV27 and TRBJ1-1; weak D call: TRBD1 (6 bases). The CDR3 sequence is 14 residues long. The V gene's germline CDR1 is MNHEY and CDR2 SMNVEV (reference sequence). The V and J ends lost 5 bases and 10 bases respectively, with 20 bases between them. The CDR3 DNA is TGTGCCAGCAGTCGGGACACCTCCGGGGTTGGAGCTTTCTTT. Translating it yields CASSRDTSGVGAFF.

DNA for the CDR3: TGTGCCAGCAGCTTAGCCGGGAGCGGAGGCACCGGGGAGCTGTTTTTT. Protein: CASSLAGSGGTGELFF. This chain connects TRBV7-2 to TRBJ2-2; possibly TRBD2 for D (6 bases). Germline CDR1 SGHTA, CDR2 FQGNSA. The ends were cut back, 0 bases at V and 4 bases at J, with 12 bases in the middle. The CDR3 runs to 16 residues. Based on the CDR3 plus reference TRBV7-2 and TRBJ2-2, the full variable domain is GAGVSQSPSNKVTEKGKDVELRCDPISGHTALYWYRQSLGQGLEFLIYFQGNSAPDKSGLPSDRFSAERTGGSVSTLTIQRTQQEDSAVYLCASSLAGSGGTGELFFGEGSRLTVL.

The rearrangement joins TRBV3-1 (or the pseudogene TRBV3-2) to TRBJ1-1, with D possibly matching TRBD1 (5 bases). V shed 1 base and J shed 3 bases, with 15 bases lying between them. This CDR3 spans 16 amino acids. Per the germline V gene, CDR1 is LGHDT and CDR2 is YNNKEL (reference sequence). This CDR3 is CASSQGFGGGYTEAFF. The CDR3 DNA is TGTGCCAGCAGCCAAGGCTTCGGCGGGGGGTACACTGAAGCTTTCTTT.

The chain has TRBV9 and TRBJ2-6; 9 nucleotides line up with TRBD1. The CDR3 length is 15 residues. J lost 16 bases, V lost 5 bases, and 16 bases had no gene match. Germline CDR1 is SGDLS and CDR2 is YYNGEE. This CDR3 reads CASSGTGGARGGLTF. CDR3 nucleotide sequence: TGTGCCAGCAGTGGTACAGGGGGCGCGCGGGGTGGGCTGACTTTC.

This clone was observed a few times. The chain joins TRBV28 to TRBJ1-1; D perhaps matches TRBD1 (5 bases). This CDR3 contains 14 residues. CDR1 is MDHEN, CDR2 SYDVKM, per germline. V lost 2 bases and J lost 4, with 11 bases in between. The CDR3 region has the DNA TGTGCCAGCAGTTTACCGGCCAGGGTCACTGAAGCTTTCTTT. Protein: CASSLPARVTEAFF.

This clone appeared once. The V and J genes are TRBV4-1 and TRBJ2-3; 7 bases are a match to TRBD1. Germline CDR1 reads MGHRA; CDR2 reads YSYEKL. Trimming removed 4 bases from V and 6 bases from J; junction bases left unmatched: 16. The CDR3 contains 17 residues. CDR3 loop: CASSPIVGTALRDTQYF. CDR3 coding DNA: TGCGCCAGCAGCCCGATCGTAGGGACAGCCCTTCGGGATACGCAGTATTTT.

The V and J genes are TRBV6-5 and TRBJ1-2, with 7 bases identical to TRBD1. V was pared by 6 bases and J by 7 bases, with 8 bases of the junction left unmatched. The CDR3 has 13 residues. Per the germline V gene, CDR1 is MNHEY and CDR2 is SVGAGI. The CDR3 is CASSTDRVSGYTF. The CDR3 nucleotides read TGTGCCAGCAGCACTGACAGGGTCTCTGGCTACACCTTC.

V is TRBV30 and J is TRBJ1-6, with a weak D call TRBD1 (6 bases). Looked up from germline, CDR1 is GTSNPN and CDR2 is SVGIG (reference sequence). V lost 3 bases to trimming and J lost 2 bases, with 11 bases between them. The CDR3 is made up of 15 amino acids. The CDR3 reads CAWSPGTPYNSPLHF. The CDR3 DNA reads as TGTGCCTGGAGCCCCGGGACACCCTATAATTCACCCCTCCACTTT.

This chain joins TRBV24-1 and TRBJ2-1; TRBD2 matches at 9 bases. The CDR3 sequence is 14 residues long. V lost 5 bases and J lost 10; bases outside the gene matches: 8. Germline values: CDR1 KGHDR, CDR2 SFDVKD. CDR3 bases: TGTGCCACCAGTGGCGCGGGAGGGCCCTGGGAGCAGTTCTTC. It codes for CATSGAGGPWEQFF.

In DNA form, the CDR3 reads TGTGCCAGCAGTGAAGGGGCTGAGCTGTTTTTT. As protein: CASSEGAELFF. The rearrangement links TRBV2 to TRBJ2-2; D is unresolved. The CDR3 has 11 residues. Germline V gene sequence: CDR1 SNHLY, CDR2 FYNNEI. The V gene lost 1 base and the J gene lost 11 bases, with 5 bases spanning the gap.

This clone was detected once. The chain uses TRBV2 and TRBJ2-7, with 7 bases aligning to TRBD1. The CDR3 has 16 amino acids. The trim removed 5 bases at V and 0 bases at J, leaving 10 bases unmatched. Germline V gene data show CDR1 as SNHLY and CDR2 as FYNNEI. CDR3 loop: CASSLTLTGSSYEQYF. The DNA of the CDR3 is TGTGCCAGCAGTCTCACCTTGACAGGGAGCTCCTACGAGCAGTACTTC.

V and J are TRBV25-1 and TRBJ1-3, with a weak D call TRBD1 (6 bases). Trimming left V 6 bases short and J 2 bases short, with 17 bases between. The CDR3 covers 16 residues. CDR1 MGHDK and CDR2 SYGVNS come from the germline V gene. The CDR3 nucleotides are TGTGCCAGCAGACGCGGTTCTGACAGGCCTGGAAACACCATATATTTT. Translating it yields CASRRGSDRPGNTIYF.

The chain recombines TRBV28 with TRBJ2-7; possible D gene TRBD1, 5 bases. This CDR3 has 14 residues. The germline V gene encodes CDR1 MDHEN and CDR2 SYDVKM. Trimming pared 5 bases from V and 0 bases from J, leaving 11 bases between. CDR3 nucleotide sequence: TGTGCCAGCAGTCTGCGACAGAGCTCCTACGAGCAGTACTTC. The encoded protein is CASSLRQSSYEQYF.

The chain couples TRBV29-1 to TRBJ2-7; TRBD1 is a possible D gene (6 bases). The germline V gene has CDR1 SQVTM and CDR2 ANQGSEA. V was trimmed by 4 bases and J by 6 bases, leaving 16 bases between them. This CDR3 contains 13 residues. CDR3 DNA sequence: TGCAGCGTTGTAAGTCAGGGGTTCGGCGAGCAGTACTTC. It codes for CSVVSQGFGEQYF.

This clone was counted a single time. CDR3 in amino acids: CASRATGGNTGELFF. CDR3 coding DNA: TGTGCCAGCAGAGCGACAGGGGGTAACACCGGGGAGCTGTTTTTT. The chain recombines TRBV9 with TRBJ2-2, with 9 positions matching TRBD1. The CDR3 sequence is 15 residues long. The trim removed 5 bases at V and 2 bases at J, leaving 4 bases unmatched. Germline V gene data show CDR1 as SGDLS and CDR2 as YYNGEE. Filled out from reference TRBV9 and TRBJ2-2, the complete variable domain reads DSGVTQTPKHLITATGQRVTLRCSPRSGDLSVYWYQQSLDQGLQFLIQYYNGEERAKGNILERFSAQQFPDLHSELNLSSLELGDSALYFCASRATGGNTGELFFGEGSRLTVL.

This chain uses TRBV29-1 with TRBJ2-1; 8 bases are a match to TRBD2. Germline V gives CDR1 SQVTM, CDR2 ANQGSEA. This CDR3 spans 15 amino acids. J gave up 8 bases and V 1 base, and 10 bases lay outside the gene matches. DNA of the CDR3: TGCAGCGTTGAAGGGACGGGAGGGCAGTCCGATGAGCAGTTCTTC. Protein sequence: CSVEGTGGQSDEQFF.

This sequence joins TRBV18 and TRBJ2-7, with D maybe TRBD1 (6 bases). CDR1 is KGHSH, CDR2 LQKENI, per germline. This CDR3 is 13 amino acids long. The germline V and J ends were trimmed by 5 bases and 3 bases, with 11 bases remaining between them. The CDR3 here is CASSSPTGYEQYF. The CDR3 DNA reads TGTGCCAGCTCATCGCCGACAGGCTACGAGCAGTACTTC.